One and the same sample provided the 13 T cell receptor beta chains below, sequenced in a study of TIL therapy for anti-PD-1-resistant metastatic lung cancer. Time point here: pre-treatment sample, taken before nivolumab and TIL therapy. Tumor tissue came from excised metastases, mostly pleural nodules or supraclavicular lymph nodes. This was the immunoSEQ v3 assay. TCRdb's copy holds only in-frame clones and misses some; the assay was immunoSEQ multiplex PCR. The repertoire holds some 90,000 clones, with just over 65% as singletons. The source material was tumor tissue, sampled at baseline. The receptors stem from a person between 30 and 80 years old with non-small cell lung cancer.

CDR3 DNA sequence: TGTGCCAGCTCCCAGGACTCCTCTCCCGGGGAGCTGTTTTTT. The encoded protein is CASSQDSSPGELFF. The genes are TRBV18 and TRBJ2-2, with D possibly matching TRBD2 (5 bases). Germline loops: CDR1 KGHSH, CDR2 LQKENI. CDR3 length equals 14 residues. V gave up 6 bases and J gave up 6 bases, with 14 bases separating them.

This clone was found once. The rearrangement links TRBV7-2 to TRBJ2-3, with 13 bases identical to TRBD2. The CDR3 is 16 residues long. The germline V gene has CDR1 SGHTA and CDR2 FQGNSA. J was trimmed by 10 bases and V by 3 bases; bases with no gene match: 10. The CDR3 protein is CASSFYTSGGAPAQYF. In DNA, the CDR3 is TGTGCCAGCAGCTTTTACACTAGCGGGGGGGCCCCAGCGCAGTATTTT.

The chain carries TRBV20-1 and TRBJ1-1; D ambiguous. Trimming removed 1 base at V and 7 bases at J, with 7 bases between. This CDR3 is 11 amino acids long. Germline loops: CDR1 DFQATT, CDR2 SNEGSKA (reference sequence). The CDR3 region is CSARAGDEAFF. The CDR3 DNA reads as TGCAGTGCTAGAGCTGGAGATGAAGCTTTCTTT.

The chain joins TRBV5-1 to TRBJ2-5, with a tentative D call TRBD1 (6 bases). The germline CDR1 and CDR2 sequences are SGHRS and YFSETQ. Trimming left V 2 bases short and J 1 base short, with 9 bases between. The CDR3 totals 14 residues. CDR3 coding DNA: TGCGCCAGCAGCTTACAGGGCCTCCAAGAGACCCAGTACTTC. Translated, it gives CASSLQGLQETQYF.

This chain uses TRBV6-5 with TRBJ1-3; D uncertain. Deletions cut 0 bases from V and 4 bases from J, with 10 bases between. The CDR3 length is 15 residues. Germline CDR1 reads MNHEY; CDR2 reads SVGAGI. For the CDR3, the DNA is TGTGCCAGCAGTTACTCGACGTCCCACGGAAACACCATATATTTT. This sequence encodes CASSYSTSHGNTIYF.

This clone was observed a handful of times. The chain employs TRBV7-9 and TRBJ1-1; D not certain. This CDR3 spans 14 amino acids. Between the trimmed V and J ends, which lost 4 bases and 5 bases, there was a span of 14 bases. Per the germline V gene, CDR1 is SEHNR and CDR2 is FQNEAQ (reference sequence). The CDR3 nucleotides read TGTGCCAGCAGCTCGGTTGGCGGGAAGACTGAAGCTTTCTTT. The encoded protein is CASSSVGGKTEAFF.

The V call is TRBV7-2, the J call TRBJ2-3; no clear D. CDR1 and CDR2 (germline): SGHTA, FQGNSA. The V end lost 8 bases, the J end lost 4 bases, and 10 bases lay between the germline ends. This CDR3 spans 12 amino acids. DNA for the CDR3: TGTGCCAGCGGTAGTTATGCAGATACGCAGTATTTT. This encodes CASGSYADTQYF.

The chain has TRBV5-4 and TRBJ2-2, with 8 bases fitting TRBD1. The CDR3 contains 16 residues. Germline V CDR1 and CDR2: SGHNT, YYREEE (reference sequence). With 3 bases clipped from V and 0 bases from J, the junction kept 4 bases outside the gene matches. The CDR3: CASSSGDRTNTGELFF. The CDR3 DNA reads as TGTGCCAGCAGCTCGGGGGACAGGACGAACACCGGGGAGCTGTTTTTT.

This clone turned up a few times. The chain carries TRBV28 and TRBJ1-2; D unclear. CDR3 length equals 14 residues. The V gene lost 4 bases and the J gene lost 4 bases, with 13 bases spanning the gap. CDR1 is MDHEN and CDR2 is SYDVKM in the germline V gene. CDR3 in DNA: TGTGCCAGCAGTTACGGGTCGCCCAGCTATGGCTACACCTTC. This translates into CASSYGSPSYGYTF.

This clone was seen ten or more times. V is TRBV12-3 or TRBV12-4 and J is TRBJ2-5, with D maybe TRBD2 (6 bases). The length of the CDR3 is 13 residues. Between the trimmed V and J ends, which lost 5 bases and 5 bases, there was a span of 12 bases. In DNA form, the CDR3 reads TGTGCCAGCAGTCTGGGACTTCGGGAGACCCAGTACTTC. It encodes CASSLGLRETQYF.

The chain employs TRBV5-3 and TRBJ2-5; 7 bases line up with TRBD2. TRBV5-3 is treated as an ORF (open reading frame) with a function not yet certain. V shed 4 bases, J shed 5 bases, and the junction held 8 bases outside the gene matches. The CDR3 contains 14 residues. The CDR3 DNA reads TGTGCCAGAAGCCCAGTCATGGGGGGGGAGACCCAGTACTTC. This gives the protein CARSPVMGGETQYF.

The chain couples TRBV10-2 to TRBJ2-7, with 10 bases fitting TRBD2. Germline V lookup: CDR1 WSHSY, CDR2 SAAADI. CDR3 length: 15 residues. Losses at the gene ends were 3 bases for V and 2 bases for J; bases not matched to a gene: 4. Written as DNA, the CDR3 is TGCGCCAGCAGTGAAAGGACTAGCGGCACCTACGAGCAGTACTTC. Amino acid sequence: CASSERTSGTYEQYF.

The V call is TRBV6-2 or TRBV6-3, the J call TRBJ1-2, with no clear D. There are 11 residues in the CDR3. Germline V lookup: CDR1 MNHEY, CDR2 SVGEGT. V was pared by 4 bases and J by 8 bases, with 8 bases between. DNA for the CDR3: TGTGCCAGCAGTTCATCTTGGGGCTACACCTTC. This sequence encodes CASSSSWGYTF.